This T cell receptor (beta chain) came from a study of graft-versus-host responses after intestinal transplantation. This clone was counted once. What it binds is not known. TCRdb keeps only in-frame clones here, not all; method: immunoSEQ multiplex PCR. This table has some 87,000 clones, roughly 90% appearing once. The clonotype was recovered from a human donor who received an intestinal transplant. This sample comprised unstimulated CD4+ T cells sorted from spleen or lymph node cells, obtained before intestinal transplant.

CDR3 DNA sequence: TGTGCCAGCAGCTTAGGGGGACAGAGCTCCTACGAGCAGTACTTC. Amino acid sequence: CASSLGGQSSYEQYF. The chain joins TRBV7-3 to TRBJ2-7; 7 bases line up with TRBD1. Germline V gene lookup returns CDR1 SGHTA and CDR2 FQGTGA. V lost 2 bases to trimming and J lost 0 bases; unmatched junction nucleotides: 4. This CDR3 has 15 residues.